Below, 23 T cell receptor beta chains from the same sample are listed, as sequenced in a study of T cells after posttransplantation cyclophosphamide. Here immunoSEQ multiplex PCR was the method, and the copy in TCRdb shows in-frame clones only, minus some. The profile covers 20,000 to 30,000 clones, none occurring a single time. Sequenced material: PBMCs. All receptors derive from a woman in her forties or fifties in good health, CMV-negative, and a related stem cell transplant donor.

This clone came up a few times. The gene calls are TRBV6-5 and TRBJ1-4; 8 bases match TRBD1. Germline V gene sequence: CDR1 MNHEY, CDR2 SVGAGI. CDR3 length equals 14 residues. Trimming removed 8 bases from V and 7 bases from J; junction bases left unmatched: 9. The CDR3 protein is CASSSQGAVEKLFF. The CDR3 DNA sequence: TGTGCCAGCTCCTCTCAGGGGGCGGTTGAAAAACTGTTTTTT.

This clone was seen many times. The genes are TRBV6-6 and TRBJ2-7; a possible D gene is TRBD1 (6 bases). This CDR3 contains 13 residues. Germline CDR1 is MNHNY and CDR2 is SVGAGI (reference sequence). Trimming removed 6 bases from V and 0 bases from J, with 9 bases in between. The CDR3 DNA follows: TGTGCCAGCAGGGCGGACAGCTCCTACGAGCAGTACTTC. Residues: CASRADSSYEQYF.

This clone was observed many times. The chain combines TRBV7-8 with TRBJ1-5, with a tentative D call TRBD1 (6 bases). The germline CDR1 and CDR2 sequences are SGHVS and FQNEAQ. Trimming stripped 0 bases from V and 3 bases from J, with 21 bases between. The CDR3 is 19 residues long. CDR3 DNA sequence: TGTGCCAGCAGCTTAGCGGTCAGGGGCGAGATTCGTTACAATCAGCCCCAGCATTTT. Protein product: CASSLAVRGEIRYNQPQHF.

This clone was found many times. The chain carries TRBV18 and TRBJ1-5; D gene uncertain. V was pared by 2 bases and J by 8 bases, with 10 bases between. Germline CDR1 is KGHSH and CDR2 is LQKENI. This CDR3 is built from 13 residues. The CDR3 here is CASSPGHGEPQHF. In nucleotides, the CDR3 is TGTGCCAGCTCACCAGGGCATGGTGAGCCCCAGCATTTT.

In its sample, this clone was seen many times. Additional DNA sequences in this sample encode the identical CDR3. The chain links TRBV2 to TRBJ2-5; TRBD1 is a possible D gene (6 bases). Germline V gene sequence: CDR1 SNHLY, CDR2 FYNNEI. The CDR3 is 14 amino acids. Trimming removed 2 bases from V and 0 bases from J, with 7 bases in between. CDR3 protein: CASSENRDQETQYF. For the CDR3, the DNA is TGTGCCAGCAGTGAAAACAGGGACCAAGAGACCCAGTACTTC.

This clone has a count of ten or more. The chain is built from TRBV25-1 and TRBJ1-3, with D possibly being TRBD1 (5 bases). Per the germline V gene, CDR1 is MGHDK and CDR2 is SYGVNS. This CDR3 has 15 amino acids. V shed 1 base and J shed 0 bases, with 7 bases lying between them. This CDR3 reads CASSECRGSGNTIYF. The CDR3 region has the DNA TGTGCCAGCAGTGAATGTAGGGGCTCTGGAAACACCATATATTTT.

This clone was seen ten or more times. The CDR3 region has the DNA TGTGCCAGCAGCTTACTTACTACCCAGCCCCAGCATTTT. Translating gives CASSLLTTQPQHF. The rearrangement joins TRBV7-2 to TRBJ1-5; D not resolved. With 2 bases removed from V and 7 bases from J, the gap between germline ends came to 9 bases. The CDR3 covers 13 residues. CDR1 and CDR2 from the germline V gene are SGHTA and FQGNSA.

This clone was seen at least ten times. The CDR3: CASSLYLAKAYEQYF. CDR3 bases: TGTGCCAGCAGTTTATATCTAGCGAAGGCCTACGAGCAGTACTTC. The V gene is TRBV28, the J gene TRBJ2-7, with D perhaps TRBD2 (6 bases). In germline, CDR1 is MDHEN, CDR2 SYDVKM. Trimming shortened V by 1 base and J by 2 bases, and 12 bases separated the two germline ends. This CDR3 has 15 amino acids.

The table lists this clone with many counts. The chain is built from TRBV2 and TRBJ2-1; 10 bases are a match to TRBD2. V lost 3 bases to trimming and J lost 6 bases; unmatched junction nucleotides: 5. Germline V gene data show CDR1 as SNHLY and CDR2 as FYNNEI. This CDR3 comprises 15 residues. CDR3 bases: TGTGCCAGCAGTGATTTGGTAGCGGGAGGCAATGAGCAGTTCTTC. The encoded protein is CASSDLVAGGNEQFF.

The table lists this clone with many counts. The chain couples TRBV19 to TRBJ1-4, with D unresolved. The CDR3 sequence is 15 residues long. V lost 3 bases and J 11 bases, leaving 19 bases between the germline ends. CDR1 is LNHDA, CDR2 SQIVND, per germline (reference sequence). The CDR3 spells CASSISKGALEKLFF. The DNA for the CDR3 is TGTGCCAGTAGTATCAGCAAGGGAGCCCTTGAGAAACTGTTTTTT.

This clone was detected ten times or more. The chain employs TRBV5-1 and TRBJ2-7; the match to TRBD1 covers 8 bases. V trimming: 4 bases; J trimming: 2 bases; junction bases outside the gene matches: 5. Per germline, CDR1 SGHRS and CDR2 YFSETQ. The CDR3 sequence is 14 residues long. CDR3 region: CASSPTGEPYEQYF. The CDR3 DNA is TGCGCCAGCAGCCCGACAGGGGAACCCTACGAGCAGTACTTC.

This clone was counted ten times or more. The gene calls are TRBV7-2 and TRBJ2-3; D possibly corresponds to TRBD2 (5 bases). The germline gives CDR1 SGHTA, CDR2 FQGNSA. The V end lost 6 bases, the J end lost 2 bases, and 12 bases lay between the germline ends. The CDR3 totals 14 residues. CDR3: CASRQRTHTDTQYF. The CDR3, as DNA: TGTGCCAGCAGACAGAGGACTCACACAGATACGCAGTATTTT. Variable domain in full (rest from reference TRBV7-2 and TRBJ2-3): GAGVSQSPSNKVTEKGKDVELRCDPISGHTALYWYRQSLGQGLEFLIYFQGNSAPDKSGLPSDRFSAERTGGSVSTLTIQRTQQEDSAVYLCASRQRTHTDTQYFGPGTRLTVL.

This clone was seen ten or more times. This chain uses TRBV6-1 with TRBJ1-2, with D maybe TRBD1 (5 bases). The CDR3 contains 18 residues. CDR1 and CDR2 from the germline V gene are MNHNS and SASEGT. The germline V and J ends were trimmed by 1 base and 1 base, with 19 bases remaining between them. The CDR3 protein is CASSEGLDGGGFNYGYTF. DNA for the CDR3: TGTGCCAGCAGTGAAGGATTGGATGGGGGAGGGTTTAACTATGGCTACACCTTC.

The CDR3: CASSPPTGGFSYEQYF. CDR3 bases: TGTGCCAGCAGTCCACCGACAGGGGGCTTTTCCTACGAGCAGTACTTC. The chain has TRBV28 and TRBJ2-5; 10 bases match TRBD1. Judging by the DNA end, TRBJ2-7 fits better; the J call may be wrong. The CDR3 consists of 16 residues. The germline gives CDR1 MDHEN, CDR2 SYDVKM.

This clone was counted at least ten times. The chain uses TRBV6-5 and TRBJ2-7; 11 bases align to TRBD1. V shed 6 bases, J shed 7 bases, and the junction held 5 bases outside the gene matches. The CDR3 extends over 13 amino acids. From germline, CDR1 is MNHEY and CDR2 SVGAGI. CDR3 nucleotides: TGTGCCAGCAGACGGACAGGGGGCAGAGAGCAGTACTTC. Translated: CASRRTGGREQYF.

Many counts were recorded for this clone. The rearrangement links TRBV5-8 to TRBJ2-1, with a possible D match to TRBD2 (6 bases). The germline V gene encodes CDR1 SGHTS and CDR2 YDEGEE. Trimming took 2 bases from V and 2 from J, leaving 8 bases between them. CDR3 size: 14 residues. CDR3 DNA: TGTGCCAGCAGCTTTTGGGGGGCCTACAATGAGCAGTTCTTC. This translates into CASSFWGAYNEQFF.

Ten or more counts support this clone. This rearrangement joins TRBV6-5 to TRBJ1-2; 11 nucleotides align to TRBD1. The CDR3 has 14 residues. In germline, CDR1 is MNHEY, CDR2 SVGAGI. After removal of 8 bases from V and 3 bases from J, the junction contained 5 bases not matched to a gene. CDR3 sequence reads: CASFKGQGDYGYTF. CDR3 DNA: TGTGCCAGCTTTAAGGGACAGGGGGACTATGGCTACACCTTC.

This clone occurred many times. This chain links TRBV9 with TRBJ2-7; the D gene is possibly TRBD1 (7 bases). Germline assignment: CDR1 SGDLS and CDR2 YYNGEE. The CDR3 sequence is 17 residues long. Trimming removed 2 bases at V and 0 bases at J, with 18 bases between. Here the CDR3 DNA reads TGTGCCAGCAGCGTGACTAGAACCGGGACAGACTCCTACGAGCAGTACTTC. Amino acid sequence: CASSVTRTGTDSYEQYF.

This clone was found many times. Here the CDR3 DNA reads TGTGCCAGCAGCTTCCTCAGGGGGCGCACGGCCGGGGAGCTGTTTTTT. Translation: CASSFLRGRTAGELFF. The V and J genes are TRBV11-2 and TRBJ2-2; 8 nucleotides agree with TRBD1. After removal of 3 bases from V and 6 bases from J, the junction contained 9 bases not matched to a gene. The germline CDR1 and CDR2 sequences are SGHAT and FQNNGV. The CDR3 length is 16 residues.

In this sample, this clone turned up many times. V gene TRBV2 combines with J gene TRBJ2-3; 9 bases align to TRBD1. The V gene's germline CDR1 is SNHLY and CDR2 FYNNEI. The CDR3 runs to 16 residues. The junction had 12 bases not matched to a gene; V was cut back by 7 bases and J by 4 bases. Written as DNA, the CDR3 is TGTGCCAGCACTTTTCAGACAGGGGGAATGTCAGATACGCAGTATTTT. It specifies CASTFQTGGMSDTQYF.

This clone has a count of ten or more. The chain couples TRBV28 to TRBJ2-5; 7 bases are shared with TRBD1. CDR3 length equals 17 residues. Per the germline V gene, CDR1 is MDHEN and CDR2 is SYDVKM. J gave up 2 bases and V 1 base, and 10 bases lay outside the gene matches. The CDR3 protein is CASSLSWTGKFQETQYF. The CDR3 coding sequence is TGTGCCAGCAGTTTATCGTGGACAGGCAAATTTCAAGAGACCCAGTACTTC.

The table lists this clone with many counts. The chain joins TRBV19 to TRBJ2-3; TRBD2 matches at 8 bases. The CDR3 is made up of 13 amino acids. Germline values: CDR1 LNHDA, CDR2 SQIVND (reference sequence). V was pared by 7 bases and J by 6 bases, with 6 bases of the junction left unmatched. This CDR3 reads CASTSGRKDTQYF. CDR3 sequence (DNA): TGTGCCAGTACTAGCGGGCGCAAGGATACGCAGTATTTT.

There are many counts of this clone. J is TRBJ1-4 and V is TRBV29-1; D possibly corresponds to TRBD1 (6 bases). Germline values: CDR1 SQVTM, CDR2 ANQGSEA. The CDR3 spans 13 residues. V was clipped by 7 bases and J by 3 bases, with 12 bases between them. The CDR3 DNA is TGCAGCGCATGGGGGCGAGCTAATGAAAAACTGTTTTTT. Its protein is CSAWGRANEKLFF.